Following are 28 T cell receptor beta chains from one sample sequenced in a study of blood T cell repertoires in COVID-19. Data came from immunoSEQ multiplex PCR; TCRdb stores just in-frame clones and leaves some out. The table lists about 140,000 clones, under 85% of them singletons, with 1.6% in the top ten. The material sequenced was PBMCs or T cells enriched from blood (not recorded which). The receptors derive from a woman aged 18-29 years who had been exposed to COVID-19.

V is TRBV9 and J is TRBJ1-1; D is possibly TRBD1 (5 bases). Per the germline V gene, CDR1 is SGDLS and CDR2 is YYNGEE. CDR3 length: 15 amino acids. Deletions cut 0 bases from V and 1 base from J, with 10 bases between. CDR3 residues: CASSVVNRPNTEAFF. In DNA form, the CDR3 reads TGTGCCAGCAGCGTAGTAAACAGGCCGAACACTGAAGCTTTCTTT.

The chain carries TRBV5-5 and TRBJ2-7; 8 bases agree with TRBD1. The CDR3 loop spans 15 amino acids. The ends lost 4 bases at V and 5 bases at J; junction bases unmatched: 11. Germline CDR1 SGHKS, CDR2 YYEKEE (reference sequence). For the CDR3, the DNA is TGTGCCAGCAGCGTTGGACAGGGTTTGACAGACGAGCAGTACTTC. Translated: CASSVGQGLTDEQYF.

Here the CDR3 reads CASSPWTGGFTGELFF. As DNA, the CDR3 is TGTGCCAGCTCACCGTGGACAGGGGGTTTCACCGGGGAGCTGTTTTTT. The chain employs TRBV18 and TRBJ2-2; 10 bases align to TRBD1. The CDR3 covers 16 residues. Germline values: CDR1 KGHSH, CDR2 LQKENI. Trimming removed 3 bases from V and 4 bases from J; junction bases left unmatched: 5.

The CDR3, as DNA: TGCGCCAGCACGAACATGAACACCGGGGAGCTGTTTTTT. Its translation is CASTNMNTGELFF. The chain recombines TRBV5-1 with TRBJ2-2; D not certain. The CDR3 length is 13 residues. Looked up from germline, CDR1 is SGHRS and CDR2 is YFSETQ. With 6 bases removed from V and 1 base from J, the gap between germline ends came to 7 bases.

The gene calls are TRBV6-5 and TRBJ2-3; a possible D gene is TRBD2 (5 bases). The CDR3 extends over 14 amino acids. Trimming left V 0 bases short and J 3 bases short, with 7 bases between. The germline V gene has CDR1 MNHEY and CDR2 SVGAGI. The CDR3: CASSYSRGTDTQYF. The CDR3 DNA reads TGTGCCAGCAGTTACTCCCGGGGTACAGATACGCAGTATTTT.

This clone was picked up a small number of times. The chain recombines TRBV2 with TRBJ1-1, with a weak D call TRBD1 (5 bases). Germline V CDR1 and CDR2: SNHLY, FYNNEI. This CDR3 contains 13 residues. V lost 9 bases and J lost 1, with 12 bases in between. This CDR3 is CASSYRTNTEAFF. The CDR3 bases are TGTGCCAGTTCCTACAGGACGAACACTGAAGCTTTCTTT. The entire variable domain, with the rest obtained from reference TRBV2 and TRBJ1-1, is as follows: EPEVTQTPSHQVTQMGQEVILRCVPISNHLYFYWYRQILGQKVEFLVSFYNNEISEKSEIFDDQFSVERPDGSNFTLKIRSTKLEDSAMYFCASSYRTNTEAFFGQGTRLTVV.

This chain joins TRBV5-4 and TRBJ2-7; a weak D match, TRBD1 (6 bases). Germline loops: CDR1 SGHNT, CDR2 YYREEE (reference sequence). The CDR3 loop spans 13 amino acids. V gave up 6 bases and J gave up 2 bases, with 12 bases separating them. CDR3 amino acids: CASMGHTTYEQYF. DNA for the CDR3: TGTGCCAGCATGGGACACACCACCTACGAGCAGTACTTC.

This chain links TRBV3-1 (or the pseudogene TRBV3-2) with TRBJ1-1, with D hard to call. V was pared by 5 bases and J by 1 base, with 5 bases between. CDR1 and CDR2 (germline): LGHDT, YNNKEL (reference sequence). There are 12 residues in the CDR3. The CDR3 sequence is CASSYRNTEAFF. The CDR3 bases are TGTGCCAGCAGCTACAGGAACACTGAAGCTTTCTTT.

This chain joins TRBV5-5 and TRBJ1-2; D is perhaps TRBD1 (6 bases). CDR3 length: 15 amino acids. With 4 bases removed from V and 0 bases from J, the gap between germline ends came to 13 bases. Looked up from germline, CDR1 is SGHKS and CDR2 is YYEKEE (reference sequence). The CDR3 reads CASSPAGTSNYGYTF. The CDR3 DNA sequence: TGTGCCAGCAGCCCCGCCGGGACATCTAACTATGGCTACACCTTC.

This clone was seen a handful of times. The DNA of the CDR3 is TGCAGCGTAGCCGAACAGGGGGCTAGGTCGGGCGAGCAGTACTTC. It is translated as CSVAEQGARSGEQYF. The V gene is TRBV29-1, the J gene TRBJ2-7; TRBD1 agrees at 9 bases. This CDR3 is 15 amino acids long. Germline trimming cut 6 bases from V and 6 bases from J; bases unmatched to any gene: 15. Germline V gene lookup returns CDR1 SQVTM and CDR2 ANQGSEA.

V gene TRBV11-3 combines with J gene TRBJ2-7; 7 nucleotides agree with TRBD1. CDR1 is SGHNT and CDR2 is YENEEA in the germline V gene. This CDR3 spans 16 amino acids. V dropped 0 bases and J dropped 5; count of bases not matched to a gene: 10. The CDR3 here is CASSLDSSGGSHEQYF. In nucleotides, the CDR3 is TGTGCCAGCAGCTTAGATTCGTCAGGGGGTTCCCACGAGCAGTACTTC.

This clone has a single count. The CDR3 region is CASSDNTGTEAFF. CDR3 sequence (DNA): TGCGCCAGCAGTGACAATACAGGGACTGAAGCTTTCTTT. The chain recombines TRBV10-1 with TRBJ1-1; D perhaps matches TRBD1 (6 bases). V was cut by 3 bases and J by 5 bases, with 10 bases left in between. This CDR3 is built from 13 residues. CDR1 is WNHNN and CDR2 is SYGVQD in the germline V gene (reference sequence).

The chain combines TRBV5-4 with TRBJ2-7; 7 bases line up with TRBD1. The CDR3 totals 14 residues. Per germline, CDR1 SGHNT and CDR2 YYREEE (reference sequence). The J segment lost 3 bases and the V segment lost 2 bases, leaving 5 bases of the junction unmatched. CDR3: CASSFGDSYYEQYF. The CDR3 DNA follows: TGTGCCAGCAGCTTCGGGGACAGCTACTACGAGCAGTACTTC.

The chain recombines TRBV5-1 with TRBJ1-2; no clear D. This CDR3 spans 13 amino acids. The ends were cut back, 0 bases at V and 4 bases at J, with 7 bases in the middle. Germline V CDR1 and CDR2: SGHRS, YFSETQ. CDR3 DNA: TGCGCCAGCAGCTTGGGGACTTCCTATGGCTACACCTTC. It codes for CASSLGTSYGYTF.

V and J are TRBV4-1 and TRBJ2-7; possible D gene TRBD2, 5 bases. The germline V and J ends were trimmed by 3 bases and 3 bases, with 15 bases remaining between them. CDR3 length: 15 amino acids. Germline values: CDR1 MGHRA, CDR2 YSYEKL. CDR3 amino acids: CASSQLRALGYEQYF. CDR3 in DNA: TGCGCCAGCAGCCAGCTGCGGGCGTTGGGCTACGAGCAGTACTTC.

The chain joins TRBV19 to TRBJ2-7; 8 nucleotides line up with TRBD2. Germline V gives CDR1 LNHDA, CDR2 SQIVND (reference sequence). This CDR3 has 14 residues. J gave up 4 bases and V 10 bases, and 12 bases lay outside the gene matches. CDR3 protein: CATHAGGPTYEQYF. CDR3 nucleotides: TGTGCCACTCACGCGGGAGGCCCCACATACGAGCAGTACTTC.

This chain links TRBV7-9 with TRBJ1-1; TRBD1 agrees at 11 bases. After removal of 4 bases from V and 6 bases from J, the junction contained 7 bases not matched to a gene. Germline CDR1 SEHNR, CDR2 FQNEAQ (reference sequence). CDR3 length: 15 residues. CDR3 nucleotide sequence: TGTGCCAGCAGCTCGGACAGGGGGCTGCTCGCTGAAGCTTTCTTT. Its translation: CASSSDRGLLAEAFF.

The chain couples TRBV2 to TRBJ1-1; TRBD1 matches at 8 bases. Germline V gene sequence: CDR1 SNHLY, CDR2 FYNNEI. The CDR3 loop spans 14 amino acids. The V segment lost 7 bases and the J segment 4 bases; nucleotides outside the gene matches: 8. DNA for the CDR3: TGTGCCAGCACCGTTGGACAGGGAGGCACTGAAGCTTTCTTT. It is translated as CASTVGQGGTEAFF.

V gene TRBV28 combines with J gene TRBJ2-1, with D tentatively TRBD1 (5 bases). Trimming took 6 bases from V and 6 from J, leaving 12 bases between them. The V gene's germline CDR1 is MDHEN and CDR2 SYDVKM. This CDR3 has 13 amino acids. The chain's CDR3 is CASRKTAFNEQFF. The DNA for the CDR3 is TGTGCCAGCAGGAAGACAGCATTCAATGAGCAGTTCTTC.

The chain has TRBV29-1 and TRBJ1-1, with D uncertain. Germline CDR1 is SQVTM and CDR2 is ANQGSEA. There are 12 residues in the CDR3. The V gene lost 3 bases and the J gene lost 1 base, with 6 bases spanning the gap. The CDR3 sequence: CSVENRNTEAFF. The CDR3, as DNA: TGCAGCGTTGAGAACAGGAACACTGAAGCTTTCTTT.

The chain employs TRBV7-3 and TRBJ2-1; maybe TRBD2 (6 bases). CDR1 and CDR2 (germline): SGHTA, FQGTGA. The CDR3 loop spans 18 amino acids. Trimming cost V 4 bases and J 1 base, with 20 bases left between them. The CDR3 here is CASSSSTLAPLSYNEQFF. Here the CDR3 DNA reads TGTGCCAGCAGCTCGAGTACTCTAGCGCCACTTTCCTACAATGAGCAGTTCTTC.

This sequence joins TRBV5-1 and TRBJ2-1; TRBD1 matches at 9 bases. CDR3 length: 16 residues. CDR1 is SGHRS and CDR2 is YFSETQ in the germline V gene. V gave up 0 bases and J gave up 7 bases; unmatched junction bases: 8. CDR3 in DNA: TGCGCCAGCAGCTTGGATCGGACAGGGGTAAAAAATGAGCAGTTCTTC. It is translated as CASSLDRTGVKNEQFF.

This clone was picked up a small number of times. This rearrangement joins TRBV5-4 to TRBJ1-2; D unresolved. Germline assignment: CDR1 SGHNT and CDR2 YYREEE (reference sequence). This CDR3 region has 14 residues. Between the trimmed V and J ends, which lost 6 bases and 4 bases, there was a span of 16 bases. This chain's CDR3 is CASTLWESPYGYTF. DNA for the CDR3: TGTGCCAGCACCCTGTGGGAGTCTCCCTATGGCTACACCTTC. The whole variable domain, remainder taken from reference TRBV5-4 and TRBJ1-2, is ETGVTQSPTHLIKTRGQQVTLRCSSQSGHNTVSWYQQALGQGPQFIFQYYREEENGRGNFPPRFSGLQFPNYSSELNVNALELDDSALYLCASTLWESPYGYTFGSGTRLTVV.

The gene calls are TRBV29-1 and TRBJ2-5, with D perhaps TRBD2 (6 bases). The CDR3 has 12 residues. Germline CDR1 SQVTM, CDR2 ANQGSEA. With 7 bases removed from V and 0 bases from J, the gap between germline ends came to 9 bases. CDR3 bases: TGCAGCGGGGGGGACTACCAAGAGACCCAGTACTTC. Protein: CSGGDYQETQYF.

This clone was seen a handful of times. The chain recombines TRBV30 with TRBJ2-7; 12 bases are shared with TRBD2. Losses at the gene ends were 0 bases for V and 1 base for J; bases not matched to a gene: 4. The CDR3 extends over 16 amino acids. Germline loops: CDR1 GTSNPN, CDR2 SVGIG (reference sequence). CDR3 bases: TGTGCCTGGAGTGTATGGGGGACTAGCGGGTCCTACGAGCAGTACTTC. Translation gives CAWSVWGTSGSYEQYF.

J is TRBJ2-5 and V is TRBV19; D is possibly TRBD1 (5 bases). The CDR3 is 13 residues long. Germline V gene lookup returns CDR1 LNHDA and CDR2 SQIVND (reference sequence). With 3 bases removed from V and 4 bases from J, the gap between germline ends came to 9 bases. The CDR3 coding sequence is TGTGCCAGTAGTATCGGTAGGGGAGAGACCCAGTACTTC. It encodes CASSIGRGETQYF.

The table lists this clone with a count of one. The rearrangement joins TRBV19 to TRBJ2-2; 11 bases are a match to TRBD2. V was clipped by 0 bases and J by 4 bases; unmatched bases: 1. The length of the CDR3 is 16 residues. CDR1 is LNHDA and CDR2 is SQIVND in the germline V gene (reference sequence). Here the CDR3 reads CASSIELAGATGELFF. CDR3 DNA: TGTGCCAGTAGTATAGAACTAGCGGGAGCCACCGGGGAGCTGTTTTTT.

The chain uses TRBV30 and TRBJ1-2; maybe TRBD1 (5 bases). Per germline, CDR1 GTSNPN and CDR2 SVGIG (reference sequence). The V end was cut by 5 bases, the J end by 4 bases, with 23 bases between. The CDR3 contains 16 residues. CDR3 bases: TGTGCCTGGGACGACCTTAAGAAGACAGCCCTCTATGGCTACACCTTC. It encodes CAWDDLKKTALYGYTF.